This T cell receptor beta chain was sequenced for a study of blood T cells in healthy people across ages (dated by TCRdb to between 2014 and 2016). About the investigation overall: In model experiments, template switching captured roughly one uniquely barcoded TCR beta cDNA molecule for every two T cells. For two donors (one aged 18 to 30 and one aged 80 or older), the study analyzed two additional independent replicas of 1 million unique cDNA reads from the same blood draw. Age-related changes in TCR beta repertoire diversity were measured in the study by deep sequencing normalized with unique cDNA molecular identifiers. The donors were split into four age groups: young (average around 15 years), middle-aged (roughly 39), aged (over 55) and long-lived (about 74). Donors of different ages were randomly distributed across sequencing lanes to avoid experimental bias.

Looking up the germline V gene yields CDR1 MNHEY and CDR2 SVGAGI. V was cut back by 4 bases and J by 4 bases, leaving a gap of 26 bases between them. The CDR3 sequence holds 19 residues, the cysteine and phenylalanine included. This entry keeps only the CDR3 DNA: 57 bases, framed from base 1. Libraries were built with 5' RACE. The sequencer listed for this sample is Illumina HiSeq 2500. The second PCR ran for about 6 to 12 cycles and used a J-beta primer mix along with a sample-barcoded 5' primer. A template-switch 5' adaptor carrying 12 random nucleotides introduced a unique molecular identifier onto each TCR beta cDNA molecule. Each sample yielded at least 2.5 million CDR3-containing paired-end reads. All of the RNA was converted into first-strand cDNA using the Mint cDNA synthesis kit, with a TRBC-specific oligonucleotide serving as the primer. All cDNA was treated with uracil-DNA glycosylase and then went through a first 18-cycle PCR with the universal primers M1SS and BC2_uni_R. Per the original workflow: Each sample was normalized by randomly selecting 1 million high-quality reads, each carrying a distinct molecular identifier. Reads with shared molecular identifiers were discarded instead of being binned into consensus sequences. MiTCR, run with a Q25 quality threshold and the strictest error-elimination algorithm, handled CDR3 identification, clonotype clustering and error correction. Lower-bound total TCR beta diversity was estimated with a nonparametric unseen species model using Euler transformation. TCRdb took the public reads, trimmed them with fastp at Q25, ran MiXCR for clone calling and kept in-frame beta chains. Every entry covers one CDR3 protein and lists the most common genes and DNA from its rows. TCRdb's processing, not the authors', yielded these V and J calls. Recorded for this sample are over a million distinct CDR3 sequences; approximately 59% of them occurred a single time. 6.5% to 8.5% of the sample goes to the ten largest clones.

What the study reported, not specific to this receptor: There was a strong correlation between observed TCR beta diversity and the percentage of naive T cells measured by flow cytometry. Observed TCR beta diversity per million T cells fell roughly linearly with age, and a significant reduction was already apparent by age about 43. Because profiling used bulk unsorted PBMCs, naive and antigen-experienced compartments could not be compared conclusively. Compared with the aged group, the long-lived group had more naive CD4+ T cells, fewer expanded clones and increased TCR diversity, suggesting age selection. The CMV infection status of donors was not known, potentially confounding age-related changes in expanded clonotypes. Total diversity estimates from one million sequenced T cells were considered lower bounds and underestimates.

Donors were 30 to 45 systemically healthy Caucasian individuals from Russia aged roughly 6 to 90 years. Each donor gave about 9.2 milliliters of peripheral blood, drawn into EDTA-treated Vacutainer tubes. Ficoll-Paque density-gradient centrifugation was used to isolate PBMCs, with at least 6 million obtained per sample. Total RNA was extracted from PBMCs with Trizol reagent, with at least 5 micrograms obtained per sample. The percentages of naive CD45RAhigh/CD27high T cells were determined by flow cytometry on a PBMC aliquot from every donor. As to this clonotype: Its cognate antigen has yet to be identified. Within one base of it there is no much larger clone, and no base qualities were kept.

Here the chain combines TRBV6-5 and TRBJ1-5, with the D segment identity uncertain. The source is a man younger than 35 in good health. Input material: blood. The CDR3 in this case is CASSLVVLGVVSYNQPQHF. The sequenced DNA is TGTGCCAGCAGTTTAGTGGTTCTGGGAGTGGTTAGTTATAATCAGCCCCAGCATTTT.